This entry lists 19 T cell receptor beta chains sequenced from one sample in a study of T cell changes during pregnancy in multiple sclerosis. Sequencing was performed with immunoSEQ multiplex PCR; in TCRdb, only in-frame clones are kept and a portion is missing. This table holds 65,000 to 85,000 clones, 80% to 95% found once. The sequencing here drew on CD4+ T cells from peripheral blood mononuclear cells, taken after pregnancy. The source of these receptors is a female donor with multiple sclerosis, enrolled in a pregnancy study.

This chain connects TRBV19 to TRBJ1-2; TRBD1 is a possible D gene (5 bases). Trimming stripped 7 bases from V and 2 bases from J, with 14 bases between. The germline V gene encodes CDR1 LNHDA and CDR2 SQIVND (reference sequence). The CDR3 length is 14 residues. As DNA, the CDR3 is TGTGCCAGTACCCGGGGACTGCCGAACTATGGCTACACCTTC. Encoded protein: CASTRGLPNYGYTF. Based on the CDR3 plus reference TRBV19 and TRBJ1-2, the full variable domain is DGGITQSPKYLFRKEGQNVTLSCEQNLNHDAMYWYRQDPGQGLRLIYYSQIVNDFQKGDIAEGYSVSREKKESFPLTVTSAQKNPTAFYLCASTRGLPNYGYTFGSGTRLTVV.

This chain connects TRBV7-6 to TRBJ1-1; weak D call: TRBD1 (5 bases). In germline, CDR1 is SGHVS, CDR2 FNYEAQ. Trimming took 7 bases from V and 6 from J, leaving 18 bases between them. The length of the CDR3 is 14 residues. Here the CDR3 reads CASTLNGGAAEAFF. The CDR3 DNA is TGTGCCAGCACCCTTAACGGAGGGGCCGCTGAAGCTTTCTTT.

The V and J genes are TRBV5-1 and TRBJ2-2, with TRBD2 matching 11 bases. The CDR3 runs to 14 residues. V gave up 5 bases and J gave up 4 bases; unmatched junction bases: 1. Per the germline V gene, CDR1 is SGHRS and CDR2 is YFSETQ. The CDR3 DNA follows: TGCGCCAGCAGACTAGCGGGAGCCACCGGGGAGCTGTTTTTT. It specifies CASRLAGATGELFF.

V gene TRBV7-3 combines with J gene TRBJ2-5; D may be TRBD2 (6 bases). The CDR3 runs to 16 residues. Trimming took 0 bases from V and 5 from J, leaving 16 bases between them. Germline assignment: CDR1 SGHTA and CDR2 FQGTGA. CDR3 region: CASSLTGRRGGETQYF. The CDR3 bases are TGTGCCAGCAGCTTAACGGGTCGGAGGGGCGGGGAGACCCAGTACTTC. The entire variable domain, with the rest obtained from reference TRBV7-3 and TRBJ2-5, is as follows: GAGVSQTPSNKVTEKGKYVELRCDPISGHTALYWYRQSLGQGPEFLIYFQGTGAADDSGLPNDRFFAVRPEGSVSTLKIQRTERGDSAVYLCASSLTGRRGGETQYFGPGTRLLVL.

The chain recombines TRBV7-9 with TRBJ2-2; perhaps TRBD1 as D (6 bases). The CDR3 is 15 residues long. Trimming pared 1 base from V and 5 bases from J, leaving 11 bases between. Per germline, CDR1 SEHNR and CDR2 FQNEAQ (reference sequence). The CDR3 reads CASSLVGTGTGELFF. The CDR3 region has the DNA TGTGCCAGCAGCTTAGTGGGAACAGGGACCGGGGAGCTGTTTTTT.

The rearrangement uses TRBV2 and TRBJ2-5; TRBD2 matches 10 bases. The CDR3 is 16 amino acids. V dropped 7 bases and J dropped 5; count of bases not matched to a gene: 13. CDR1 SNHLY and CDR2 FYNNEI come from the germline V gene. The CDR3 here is CASKAELAGARETQYF. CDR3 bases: TGTGCCAGCAAAGCTGAGCTAGCGGGAGCGCGGGAGACCCAGTACTTC. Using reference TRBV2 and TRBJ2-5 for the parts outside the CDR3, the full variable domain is EPEVTQTPSHQVTQMGQEVILRCVPISNHLYFYWYRQILGQKVEFLVSFYNNEISEKSEIFDDQFSVERPDGSNFTLKIRSTKLEDSAMYFCASKAELAGARETQYFGPGTRLLVL.

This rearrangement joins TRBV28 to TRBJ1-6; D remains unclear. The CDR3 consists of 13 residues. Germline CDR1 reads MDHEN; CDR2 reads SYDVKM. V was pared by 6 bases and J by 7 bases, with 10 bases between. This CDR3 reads CASRYGQNSPLHF. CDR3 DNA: TGTGCCAGCAGGTATGGCCAGAATTCACCCCTCCACTTT.

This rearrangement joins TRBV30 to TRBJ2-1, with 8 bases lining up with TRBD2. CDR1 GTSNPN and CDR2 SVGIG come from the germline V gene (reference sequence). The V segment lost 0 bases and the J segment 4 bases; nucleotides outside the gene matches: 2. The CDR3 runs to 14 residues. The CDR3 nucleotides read TGTGCCTGGAGTGTATTAGCGGGGTACAATGAGCAGTTCTTC. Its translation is CAWSVLAGYNEQFF.

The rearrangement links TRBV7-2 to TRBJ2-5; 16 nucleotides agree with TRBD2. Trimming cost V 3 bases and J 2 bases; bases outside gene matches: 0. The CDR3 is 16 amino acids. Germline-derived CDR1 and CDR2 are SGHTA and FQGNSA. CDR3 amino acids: CASSLGLAGGQETQYF. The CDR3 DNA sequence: TGTGCCAGCAGCTTGGGACTAGCGGGAGGGCAAGAGACCCAGTACTTC.

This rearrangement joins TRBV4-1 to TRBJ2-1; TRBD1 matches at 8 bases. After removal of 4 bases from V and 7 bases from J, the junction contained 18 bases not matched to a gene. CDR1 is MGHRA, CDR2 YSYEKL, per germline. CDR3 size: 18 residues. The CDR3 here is CASSPIARQGSRGNEQFF. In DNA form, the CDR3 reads TGCGCCAGCAGCCCCATAGCTAGACAGGGGTCAAGGGGGAATGAGCAGTTCTTC.

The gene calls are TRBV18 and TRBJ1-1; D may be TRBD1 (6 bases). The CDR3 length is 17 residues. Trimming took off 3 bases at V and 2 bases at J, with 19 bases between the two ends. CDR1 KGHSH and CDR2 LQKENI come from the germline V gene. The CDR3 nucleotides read TGTGCCAGCTCACCGCTACAGGGTGTGAGCCCAAACACTGAAGCTTTCTTT. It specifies CASSPLQGVSPNTEAFF.

CDR3 bases: TGCGCCAGCAGCCGACAGGCGACTAGCGGGAGTGTGTACGAGCAGTACTTC. Amino acids: CASSRQATSGSVYEQYF. This chain links TRBV4-1 with TRBJ2-7; 12 bases are shared with TRBD2. J lost 4 bases, V lost 4 bases, and 11 bases had no gene match. This CDR3 comprises 17 residues. From germline, CDR1 is MGHRA and CDR2 YSYEKL.

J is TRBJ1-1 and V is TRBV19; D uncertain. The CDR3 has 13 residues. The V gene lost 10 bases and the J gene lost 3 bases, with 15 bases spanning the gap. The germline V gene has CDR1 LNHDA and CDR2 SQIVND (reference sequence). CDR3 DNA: TGTGCCACCAAGGGAGAGCGTCACACTGAAGCTTTCTTT. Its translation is CATKGERHTEAFF.

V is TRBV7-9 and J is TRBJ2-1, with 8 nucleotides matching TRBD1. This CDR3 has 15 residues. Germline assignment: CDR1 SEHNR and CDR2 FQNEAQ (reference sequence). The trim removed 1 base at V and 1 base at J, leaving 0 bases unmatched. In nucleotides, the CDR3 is TGTGCCAGCAGCTTAGACAGGGGGTCCTACAATGAGCAGTTCTTC. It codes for CASSLDRGSYNEQFF. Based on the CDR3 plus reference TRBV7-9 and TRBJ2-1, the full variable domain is DTGVSQNPRHKITKRGQNVTFRCDPISEHNRLYWYRQTLGQGPEFLTYFQNEAQLEKSRLLSDRFSAERPKGSFSTLEIQRTEQGDSAMYLCASSLDRGSYNEQFFGPGTRLTVL.

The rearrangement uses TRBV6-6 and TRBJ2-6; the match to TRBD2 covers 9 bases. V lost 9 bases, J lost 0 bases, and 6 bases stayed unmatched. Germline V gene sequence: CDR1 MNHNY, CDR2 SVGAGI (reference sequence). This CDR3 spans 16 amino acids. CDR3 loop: CARGLAISSGANVLTF. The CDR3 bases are TGTGCCAGGGGACTAGCTATAAGCTCTGGGGCCAACGTCCTGACTTTC.

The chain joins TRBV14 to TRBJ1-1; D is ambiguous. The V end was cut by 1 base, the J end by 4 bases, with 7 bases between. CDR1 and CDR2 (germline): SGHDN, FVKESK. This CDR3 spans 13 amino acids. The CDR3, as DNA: TGTGCCAGCAGCCAAGGAGGGATCACTGAAGCTTTCTTT. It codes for CASSQGGITEAFF.

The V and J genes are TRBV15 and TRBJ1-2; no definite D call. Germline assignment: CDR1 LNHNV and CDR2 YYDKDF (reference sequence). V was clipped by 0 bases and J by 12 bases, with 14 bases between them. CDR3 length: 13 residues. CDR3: CATSRDLPTLHTF. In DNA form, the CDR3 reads TGTGCCACCAGCAGAGATCTCCCTACGCTCCACACCTTC.

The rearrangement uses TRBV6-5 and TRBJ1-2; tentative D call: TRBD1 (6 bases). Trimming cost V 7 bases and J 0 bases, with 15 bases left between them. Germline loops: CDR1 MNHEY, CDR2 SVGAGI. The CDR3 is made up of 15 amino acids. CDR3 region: CASIRAGGPNYGYTF. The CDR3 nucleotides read TGTGCCAGCATTAGGGCCGGGGGGCCTAACTATGGCTACACCTTC.

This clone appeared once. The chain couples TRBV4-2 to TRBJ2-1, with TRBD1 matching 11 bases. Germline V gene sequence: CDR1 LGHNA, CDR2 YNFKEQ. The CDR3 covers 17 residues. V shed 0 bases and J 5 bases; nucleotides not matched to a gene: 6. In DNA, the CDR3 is TGTGCCAGCAGCCAAGATATTGTGGGACAGGGGGACAATGAGCAGTTCTTC. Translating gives CASSQDIVGQGDNEQFF.